This entry lists 30 T cell receptor beta chains sequenced from one sample in a study of graft-versus-host responses after intestinal transplantation. No antigen has been identified for these receptors. Sequencing was performed with immunoSEQ multiplex PCR; in TCRdb, only in-frame clones are kept and a portion is missing. The sample consists of about 85,000 clones, around 93% of them appearing once. Source: unstimulated CD8+ T cells sorted from spleen or lymph node cells, taken before transplant. These receptors originate from a human donor who was the organ donor for an intestinal transplant.

V usage is TRBV9 and J usage is TRBJ2-2; no firm D call. Germline lookup yields CDR1 SGDLS and CDR2 YYNGEE. Trimming cost V 4 bases and J 4 bases, with 5 bases left between them. The CDR3 spans 12 residues. The CDR3 spells CASSTLTGELFF. The CDR3 DNA is TGTGCCAGCAGCACCCTCACCGGGGAGCTGTTTTTT.

The rearrangement uses TRBV7-8 and TRBJ2-7, with 9 bases fitting TRBD1. This CDR3 is built from 13 residues. CDR1 is SGHVS, CDR2 FQNEAQ, per germline. Germline trimming cut 6 bases from V and 3 bases from J; bases unmatched to any gene: 3. CDR3 residues: CASRRQGDYEQYF. CDR3 DNA sequence: TGTGCCAGCAGAAGACAGGGGGACTACGAGCAGTACTTC.

The CDR3 coding sequence is TGTGCCAGCAGCCCGACAGGGAGTAACGAGCAGTACTTC. This gives the protein CASSPTGSNEQYF. This sequence joins TRBV6-1 and TRBJ2-7, with TRBD1 identical over 7 bases. Germline CDR1 is MNHNS and CDR2 is SASEGT. V trimming: 6 bases; J trimming: 5 bases; junction bases outside the gene matches: 7. This CDR3 spans 13 amino acids.

The rearrangement uses TRBV7-6 and TRBJ1-1; 9 nucleotides line up with TRBD1. The CDR3 covers 14 residues. With V trimmed by 1 base and J by 5 bases, 2 bases remained unmatched. Germline V gene lookup returns CDR1 SGHVS and CDR2 FNYEAQ. CDR3 in amino acids: CASSLGGTGTEAFF. The CDR3 region has the DNA TGTGCCAGCAGCTTAGGAGGGACAGGGACTGAAGCTTTCTTT.

The chain is built from TRBV10-1 and TRBJ2-1, with no clear D. Germline V gives CDR1 WNHNN, CDR2 SYGVQD (reference sequence). The CDR3 spans 14 residues. Trimming took 3 bases from V and 8 from J, leaving 14 bases between them. CDR3 coding DNA: TGCGCCAGCAGTGAAGAGTGGCGTAACGATGAGCAGTTCTTC. Amino acid sequence: CASSEEWRNDEQFF.

The chain is built from TRBV2 and TRBJ1-2, with D unresolved. This CDR3 is built from 15 residues. V lost 2 bases and J lost 4, with 14 bases in between. CDR1 and CDR2 from the germline V gene are SNHLY and FYNNEI. The CDR3 loop reads CASSELEGDGYGYTF. The CDR3 DNA reads TGTGCCAGCAGTGAATTGGAGGGAGACGGCTATGGCTACACCTTC. The full variable domain, rest sourced from reference TRBV2 and TRBJ1-2, is EPEVTQTPSHQVTQMGQEVILRCVPISNHLYFYWYRQILGQKVEFLVSFYNNEISEKSEIFDDQFSVERPDGSNFTLKIRSTKLEDSAMYFCASSELEGDGYGYTFGSGTRLTVV.

This clone was seen a single time. This rearrangement joins TRBV7-6 to TRBJ2-1; 7 nucleotides align to TRBD1. V lost 3 bases and J lost 2; bases outside the gene matches: 16. Germline-derived CDR1 and CDR2 are SGHVS and FNYEAQ. This CDR3 has 19 amino acids. The CDR3: CASSLVVGHYRGTYNEQFF. The CDR3 coding sequence is TGTGCCAGCAGCTTGGTGGTAGGCCATTACAGGGGAACCTACAATGAGCAGTTCTTC.

The chain carries TRBV11-2 and TRBJ2-7, with D perhaps matching TRBD1 (6 bases). CDR3 length: 14 residues. V gave up 6 bases and J gave up 0 bases, with 12 bases separating them. Germline V gene lookup returns CDR1 SGHAT and CDR2 FQNNGV. CDR3 region: CASSTGSLSYEQYF. The CDR3 region has the DNA TGTGCCAGCAGTACAGGGAGCCTCTCCTACGAGCAGTACTTC.

This clone was counted once. The rearrangement uses TRBV5-4 and TRBJ2-1; D uncertain. CDR3 length: 13 amino acids. The germline V and J ends were trimmed by 4 bases and 8 bases, with 13 bases remaining between them. The germline CDR1 and CDR2 sequences are SGHNT and YYREEE (reference sequence). The CDR3 DNA reads as TGTGCCAGCAGCCAGTTACCCACATATGAGCAGTTCTTC. Protein sequence: CASSQLPTYEQFF.

The V and J genes are TRBV7-9 and TRBJ2-2; TRBD2 agrees at 11 bases. After removal of 4 bases from V and 6 bases from J, the junction contained 4 bases not matched to a gene. The CDR3 sequence is 15 residues long. Germline-derived CDR1 and CDR2 are SEHNR and FQNEAQ (reference sequence). The CDR3 loop reads CASSWASGRSGELFF. The DNA of the CDR3 is TGTGCCAGCAGCTGGGCTAGCGGGAGGTCCGGGGAGCTGTTTTTT.

V usage is TRBV15 and J usage is TRBJ2-2; D may be TRBD2 (6 bases). The CDR3 runs 18 residues. CDR1 LNHNV and CDR2 YYDKDF come from the germline V gene (reference sequence). V was clipped by 0 bases and J by 5 bases, with 19 bases between them. The CDR3 coding sequence is TGTGCCACCAGCAGAGAAGGGAGGCGGGGCGGAGAGACCGGGGAGCTGTTTTTT. Residues: CATSREGRRGGETGELFF.

This clone has a single count. CDR3 amino acids: CASSSGTGGFGYTF. In nucleotides, the CDR3 is TGTGCCAGTAGCTCCGGGACAGGGGGCTTTGGCTACACCTTC. The rearrangement uses TRBV19 and TRBJ1-2, with 12 bases matching TRBD1. Germline loops: CDR1 LNHDA, CDR2 SQIVND (reference sequence). The CDR3 length is 14 residues. Unmatched junction bases numbered 6, after V lost 6 bases and J lost 7 bases.

This clone was observed once. V gene TRBV27 combines with J gene TRBJ1-1; TRBD1 matches at 7 bases. The germline V gene encodes CDR1 MNHEY and CDR2 SMNVEV (reference sequence). The CDR3 is 13 amino acids. V shed 5 bases, J shed 1 base, and the junction held 1 base outside the gene matches. The CDR3 region is CASSHRGNTEAFF. In DNA, the CDR3 is TGTGCCAGCAGTCACAGGGGGAACACTGAAGCTTTCTTT.

This chain uses TRBV7-9 with TRBJ2-1; D possibly uses TRBD1 or TRBD2 (5 bases each). V was shortened by 8 bases and J by 6 bases, with 11 bases between the two germline ends. The CDR3 has 12 amino acids. The germline CDR1 and CDR2 sequences are SEHNR and FQNEAQ (reference sequence). The CDR3 loop is CASGDATNEQFF. The CDR3 coding sequence is TGTGCCAGCGGGGACGCTACCAATGAGCAGTTCTTC.

The J gene is TRBJ2-1, the V gene TRBV9, with D perhaps TRBD2 (6 bases). The CDR3 loop spans 15 amino acids. With 3 bases removed from V and 7 bases from J, the gap between germline ends came to 17 bases. Germline loops: CDR1 SGDLS, CDR2 YYNGEE. CDR3 region: CASSAADYRGNEQFF. Here the CDR3 DNA reads TGTGCCAGCAGCGCGGCGGACTACCGGGGGAATGAGCAGTTCTTC.

The V call is TRBV2, the J call TRBJ2-5; 8 bases align to TRBD1. The DNA end is more similar to TRBJ2-7, so the J call may be wrong. Germline-derived CDR1 and CDR2 are SNHLY and FYNNEI. CDR3 length equals 16 residues. The DNA of the CDR3 is TGTGCCAGCAGTGGGGCCCCGGACAGGGTATCCTACGAGCAGTACTTC. Translation gives CASSGAPDRVSYEQYF.

To note about this clone: One end of the junction does not line up with germline, which may come from a read error. J is TRBJ1-2 and V is TRBV7-9; no clear D gene. The CDR3 is 12 amino acids. CDR1 is SEHNR and CDR2 is FQNEAQ in the germline V gene (reference sequence). CDR3 amino acids: CANSLVSYGYTF. As DNA, the CDR3 is TGTGCCAACAGCTTAGTAAGCTATGGCTACACCTTC.

The rearrangement joins TRBV2 to TRBJ1-2, with D unclear. Germline CDR1 and CDR2: SNHLY and FYNNEI. CDR3 size: 15 residues. Trimming took 6 bases from V and 1 from J, leaving 15 bases between them. Written as DNA, the CDR3 is TGTGCCAGCAGGGCCTGGGAAGCCGTTAACTATGGCTACACCTTC. It specifies CASRAWEAVNYGYTF.

This sequence joins TRBV11-2 and TRBJ1-1, with 9 bases identical to TRBD1. CDR1 and CDR2 from the germline V gene are SGHAT and FQNNGV. The CDR3 totals 15 residues. The J segment lost 4 bases and the V segment lost 3 bases, leaving 6 bases of the junction unmatched. The CDR3 DNA reads as TGTGCCAGCAGCTTGGGACAGGGAGTGGTCACTGAAGCTTTCTTT. It is translated as CASSLGQGVVTEAFF.

On this clone itself: One junction end does not reproduce the germline sequence, and a read error may be involved. The V gene is TRBV7-2, the J gene TRBJ2-1, with TRBD1 as a possible D gene (5 bases). CDR1 and CDR2 from the germline V gene are SGHTA and FQGNSA. The CDR3 length is 17 residues. Here the CDR3 DNA reads TGTGCCAGCAGCTTAGATTTGGCGACAGCGAACTACAATGAGCAGCTCTTC. It specifies CASSLDLATANYNEQLF.

In this sample, this clone turned up a few times. The chain employs TRBV6-1 and TRBJ1-5; unclear D gene. Between the trimmed V and J ends, which lost 1 base and 3 bases, there was a span of 10 bases. The germline V gene has CDR1 MNHNS and CDR2 SASEGT. This CDR3 is 15 amino acids long. The CDR3 coding sequence is TGTGCCAGCAGTGAAGACAGCCCTTACAATCAGCCCCAGCATTTT. It translates to CASSEDSPYNQPQHF.

J is TRBJ2-1 and V is TRBV7-9, with a weak D call TRBD1 (6 bases). This CDR3 is 13 amino acids long. CDR1 and CDR2 (germline): SEHNR, FQNEAQ (reference sequence). Trimming pared 4 bases from V and 6 bases from J, leaving 10 bases between. CDR3 in DNA: TGTGCCAGCAGCTCAAGGGACACCAATGAGCAGTTCTTC. It codes for CASSSRDTNEQFF.

The chain is built from TRBV6-1 and TRBJ1-2, with TRBD1 as a possible D gene (6 bases). CDR1 and CDR2 (germline): MNHNS, SASEGT. V was cut by 1 base and J by 4 bases, with 16 bases left in between. The CDR3 runs to 16 residues. The CDR3 DNA follows: TGTGCCAGCAGTGAAGGGTTGTGGGGGCCTGGCTATGGCTACACCTTC. Its protein product is CASSEGLWGPGYGYTF.

This clone was detected only once. The chain combines TRBV6-5 with TRBJ1-3, with TRBD1 matching over 7 bases. Germline values: CDR1 MNHEY, CDR2 SVGAGI. V lost 5 bases, J lost 14 bases, and 15 bases stayed unmatched. This CDR3 spans 14 amino acids. CDR3 amino acids: CASSDRISRDSVYF. For the CDR3, the DNA is TGTGCCAGCAGTGATCGAATCTCCCGGGACAGCGTATATTTT.

The chain has TRBV27 and TRBJ2-7, with TRBD1 identical over 8 bases. The CDR3 extends over 13 amino acids. The V and J ends lost 4 bases and 6 bases, in that order; junction bases with no gene match: 5. The germline V gene encodes CDR1 MNHEY and CDR2 SMNVEV (reference sequence). The CDR3 region is CASSSSQGVEQYF. In DNA, the CDR3 is TGTGCCAGCAGTTCATCACAGGGGGTCGAGCAGTACTTC.

The CDR3 region is CATSRAGQPGAFF. Here the CDR3 DNA reads TGTGCCACCAGCAGGGCCGGACAACCGGGGGCTTTCTTT. V is TRBV15 and J is TRBJ1-1; TRBD1 is a possible D gene (5 bases). The ends were cut back, 3 bases at V and 11 bases at J, with 16 bases in the middle. Germline CDR1 LNHNV, CDR2 YYDKDF (reference sequence). This CDR3 is built from 13 residues. Full variable domain (remainder filled in from reference TRBV15 and TRBJ1-1): DAMVIQNPRYQVTQFGKPVTLSCSQTLNHNVMYWYQQKSSQAPKLLFHYYDKDFNNEADTPDNFQSRRPNTSFCFLDIRSPGLGDTAMYLCATSRAGQPGAFFGQGTRLTVV.

This clone was seen once. V usage is TRBV13 and J usage is TRBJ2-3; 11 bases line up with TRBD2. The J segment lost 4 bases and the V segment lost 0 bases, leaving 6 bases of the junction unmatched. There are 17 residues in the CDR3. Germline V lookup: CDR1 PRHDT, CDR2 FYEKMQ (reference sequence). The CDR3 spells CASSLGLIAGGSDTQYF. Here the CDR3 DNA reads TGTGCCAGCAGCTTAGGCCTAATAGCGGGGGGGTCAGATACGCAGTATTTT.

The chain employs TRBV6-4 and TRBJ2-3, with 7 positions matching TRBD2. V lost 5 bases, J lost 3 bases, and 8 bases stayed unmatched. Germline CDR1 and CDR2: MRHNA and SNTAGT. The CDR3 runs 15 residues. CDR3 in amino acids: CASSTGGGETDTQYF. As DNA, the CDR3 is TGTGCCAGCAGTACTGGGGGAGGGGAGACAGATACGCAGTATTTT.

This clone was counted between two and nine times. This chain connects TRBV5-4 to TRBJ1-3; TRBD1 might be the D (5 bases). The ends were cut back, 3 bases at V and 0 bases at J, with 7 bases in the middle. Germline lookup yields CDR1 SGHNT and CDR2 YYREEE (reference sequence). This CDR3 contains 14 residues. CDR3 residues: CASSSGGSGNTIYF. The CDR3 nucleotides read TGTGCCAGCAGCTCGGGGGGCTCTGGAAACACCATATATTTT. The full variable domain, with the rest looked up from reference TRBV5-4 and TRBJ1-3, is ETGVTQSPTHLIKTRGQQVTLRCSSQSGHNTVSWYQQALGQGPQFIFQYYREEENGRGNFPPRFSGLQFPNYSSELNVNALELDDSALYLCASSSGGSGNTIYFGEGSWLTVV.

The DNA for the CDR3 is TGTGCCAGCAGAGTGGGAGATGCGGGAGTGTACAATGAGCAGTTCTTC. This gives the protein CASRVGDAGVYNEQFF. This chain joins TRBV27 and TRBJ2-1, with 7 bases fitting TRBD2. The junction had 12 bases not matched to a gene; V was cut back by 6 bases and J by 4 bases. The germline V gene encodes CDR1 MNHEY and CDR2 SMNVEV (reference sequence). The CDR3 is made up of 16 amino acids.